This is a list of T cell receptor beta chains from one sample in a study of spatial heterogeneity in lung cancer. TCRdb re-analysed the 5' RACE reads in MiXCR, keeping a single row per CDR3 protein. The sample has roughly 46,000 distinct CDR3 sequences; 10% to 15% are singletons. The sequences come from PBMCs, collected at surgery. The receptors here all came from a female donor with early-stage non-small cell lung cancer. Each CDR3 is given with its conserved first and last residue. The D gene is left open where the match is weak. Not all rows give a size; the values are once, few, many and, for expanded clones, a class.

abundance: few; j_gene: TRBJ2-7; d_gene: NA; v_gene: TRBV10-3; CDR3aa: CAISTGTDYEQYF; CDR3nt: TGTGCCATCAGTACCGGGACCGACTACGAGCAGTACTTC
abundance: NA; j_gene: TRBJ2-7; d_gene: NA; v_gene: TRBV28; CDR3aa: CASSLEGVPYEQYF; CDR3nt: TGTGCCAGCAGTTTAGAGGGGGTTCCCTACGAGCAGTACTTC
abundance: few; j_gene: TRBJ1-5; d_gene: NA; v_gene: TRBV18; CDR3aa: CASSLITLRGGNQPQHF; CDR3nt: TGTGCCAGCTCACTGATCACGCTCCGGGGGGGCAATCAGCCCCAGCATTTT
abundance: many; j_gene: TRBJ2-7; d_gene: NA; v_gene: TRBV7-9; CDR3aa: CASSLGTWVSYEQYF; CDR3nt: TGTGCCAGCAGCTTAGGGACATGGGTATCCTACGAGCAGTACTTC
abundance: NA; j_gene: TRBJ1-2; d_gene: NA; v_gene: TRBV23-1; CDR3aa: CASSNPGPHANYGYTF; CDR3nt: TGCGCCAGCAGTAACCCGGGGCCCCATGCTAACTATGGCTACACCTTC
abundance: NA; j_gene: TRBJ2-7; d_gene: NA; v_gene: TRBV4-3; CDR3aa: CASSQDENEGYEQYF; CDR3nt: TGCGCCAGCAGCCAAGATGAGAATGAGGGCTACGAGCAGTACTTC
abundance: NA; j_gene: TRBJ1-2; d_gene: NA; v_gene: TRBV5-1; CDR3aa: CASSLLAGPNYGYTF; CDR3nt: TGCGCCAGCAGCTTGCTAGCAGGGCCAAACTATGGCTACACCTTC
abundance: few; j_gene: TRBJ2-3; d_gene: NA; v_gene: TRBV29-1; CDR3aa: CSVTTAGRGTDTQYF; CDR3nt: TGCAGCGTCACCACAGCGGGGAGGGGGACAGATACGCAGTATTTT
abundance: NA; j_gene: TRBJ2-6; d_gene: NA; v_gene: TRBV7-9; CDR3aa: CASSLTTSTGSGASVLTF; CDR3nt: TGTGCCAGCAGCCTGACAACCTCGACAGGCTCTGGGGCCAGCGTCCTGACTTTC
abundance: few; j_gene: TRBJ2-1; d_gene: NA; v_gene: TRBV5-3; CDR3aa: CARSLVRPRNEQFF; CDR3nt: TGTGCCAGAAGCTTGGTTCGCCCGAGGAATGAGCAGTTCTTC
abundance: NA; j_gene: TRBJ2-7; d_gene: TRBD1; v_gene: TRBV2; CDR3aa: CASSRQGSSYEQYF; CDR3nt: TGTGCCAGCAGCAGACAGGGGAGCTCCTACGAGCAGTACTTC
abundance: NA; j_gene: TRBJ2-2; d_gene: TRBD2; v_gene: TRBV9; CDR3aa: CASSPRSGENTGELFF; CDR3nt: TGTGCCAGCAGCCCTCGCAGCGGGGAAAACACCGGGGAGCTGTTTTTT
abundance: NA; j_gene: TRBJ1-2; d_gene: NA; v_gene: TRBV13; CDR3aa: CASSLVGGGGDGYTF; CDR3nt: TGTGCCAGCAGCTTAGTGGGCGGTGGAGGAGATGGCTACACCTTC
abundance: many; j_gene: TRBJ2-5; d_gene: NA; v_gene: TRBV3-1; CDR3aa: CASRDQQETQYF; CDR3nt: TGTGCCAGCCGGGACCAACAAGAGACCCAGTACTTC
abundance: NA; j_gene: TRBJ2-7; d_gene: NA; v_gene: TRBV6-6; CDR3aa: CASSYSGTPSYEQYF; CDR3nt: TGTGCCAGCAGTTACTCCGGGACACCATCCTACGAGCAGTACTTC